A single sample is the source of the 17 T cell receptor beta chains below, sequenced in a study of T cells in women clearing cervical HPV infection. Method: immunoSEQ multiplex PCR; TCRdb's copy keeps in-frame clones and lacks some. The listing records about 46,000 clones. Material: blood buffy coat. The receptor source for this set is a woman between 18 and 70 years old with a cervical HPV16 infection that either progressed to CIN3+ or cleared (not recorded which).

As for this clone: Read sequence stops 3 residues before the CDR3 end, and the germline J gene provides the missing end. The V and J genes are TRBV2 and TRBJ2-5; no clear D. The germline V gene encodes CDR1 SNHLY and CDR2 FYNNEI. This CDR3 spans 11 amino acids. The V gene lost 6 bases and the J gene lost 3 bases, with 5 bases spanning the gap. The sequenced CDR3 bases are TGTGCCAGCAGCGAGGAAGAGACC. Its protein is CASSEEET. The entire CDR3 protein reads CASSEEETQYF. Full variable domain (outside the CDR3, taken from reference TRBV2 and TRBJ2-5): EPEVTQTPSHQVTQMGQEVILRCVPISNHLYFYWYRQILGQKVEFLVSFYNNEISEKSEIFDDQFSVERPDGSNFTLKIRSTKLEDSAMYFCASSEEETQYFGPGTRLLVL.

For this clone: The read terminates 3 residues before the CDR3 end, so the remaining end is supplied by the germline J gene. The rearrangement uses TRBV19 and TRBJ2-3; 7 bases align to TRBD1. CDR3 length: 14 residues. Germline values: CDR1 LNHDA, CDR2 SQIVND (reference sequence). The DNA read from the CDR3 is TGTGCCAGTAGTTGGGGACAGACGAAAGAGACG. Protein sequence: CASSWGQTKET. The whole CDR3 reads CASSWGQTKETQYF.

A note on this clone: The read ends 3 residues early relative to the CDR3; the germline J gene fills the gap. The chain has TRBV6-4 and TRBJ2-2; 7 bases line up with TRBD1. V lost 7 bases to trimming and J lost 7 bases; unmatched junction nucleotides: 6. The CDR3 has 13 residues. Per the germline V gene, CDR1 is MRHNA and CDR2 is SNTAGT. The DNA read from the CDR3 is TGTGCCAGCAAAGGACAGGAGGTCGGGGAG. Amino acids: CASKGQEVGE. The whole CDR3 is CASKGQEVGELFF.

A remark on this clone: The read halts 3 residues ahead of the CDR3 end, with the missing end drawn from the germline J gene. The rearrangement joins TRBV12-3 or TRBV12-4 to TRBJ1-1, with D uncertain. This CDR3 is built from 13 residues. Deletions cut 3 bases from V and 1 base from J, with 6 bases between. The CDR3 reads CASSFNTNTEAFF. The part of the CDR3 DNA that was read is TGTGCCAGCAGTTTTAACACGAACACTGAA.

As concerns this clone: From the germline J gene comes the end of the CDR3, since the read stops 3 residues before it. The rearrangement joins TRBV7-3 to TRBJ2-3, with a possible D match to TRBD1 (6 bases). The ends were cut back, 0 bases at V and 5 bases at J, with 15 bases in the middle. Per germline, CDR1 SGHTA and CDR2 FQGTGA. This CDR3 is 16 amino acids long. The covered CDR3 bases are TGTGCCAGCAGCTTAACTGTGCAGGGGCGAGGAGATACG. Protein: CASSLTVQGRGDT. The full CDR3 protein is CASSLTVQGRGDTQYF.

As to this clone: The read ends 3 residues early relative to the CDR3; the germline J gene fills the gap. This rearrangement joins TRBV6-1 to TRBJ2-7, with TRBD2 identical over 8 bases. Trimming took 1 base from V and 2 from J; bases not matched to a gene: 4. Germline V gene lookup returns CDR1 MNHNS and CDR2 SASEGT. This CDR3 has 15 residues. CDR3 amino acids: CASSEGNSGAYEQYF. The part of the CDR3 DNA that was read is TGTGCCAGCAGTGAAGGAAATAGCGGGGCCTACGAG.

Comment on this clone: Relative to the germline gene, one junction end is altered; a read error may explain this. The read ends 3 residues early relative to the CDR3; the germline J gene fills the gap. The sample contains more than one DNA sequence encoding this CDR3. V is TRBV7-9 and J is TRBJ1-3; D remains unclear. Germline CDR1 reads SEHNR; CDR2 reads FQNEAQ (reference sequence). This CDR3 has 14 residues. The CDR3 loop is CASSLGSSGNTIYF. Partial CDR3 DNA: TGTGCCAGCAGCTTAGGTAGCTCTGGAAACACT. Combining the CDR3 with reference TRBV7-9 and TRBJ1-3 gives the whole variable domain DTGVSQNPRHKITKRGQNVTFRCDPISEHNRLYWYRQTLGQGPEFLTYFQNEAQLEKSRLLSDRFSAERPKGSFSTLEIQRTEQGDSAMYLCASSLGSSGNTIYFGEGSWLTVV.

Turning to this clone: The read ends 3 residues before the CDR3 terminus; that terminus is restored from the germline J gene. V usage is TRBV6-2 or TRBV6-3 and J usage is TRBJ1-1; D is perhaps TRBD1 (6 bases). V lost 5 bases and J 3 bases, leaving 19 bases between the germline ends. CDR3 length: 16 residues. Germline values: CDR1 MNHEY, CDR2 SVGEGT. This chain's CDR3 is CASSSPGHKRDTEAFF. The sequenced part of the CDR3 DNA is TGTGCCAGCAGTAGTCCGGGACACAAAAGGGACACTGAA.

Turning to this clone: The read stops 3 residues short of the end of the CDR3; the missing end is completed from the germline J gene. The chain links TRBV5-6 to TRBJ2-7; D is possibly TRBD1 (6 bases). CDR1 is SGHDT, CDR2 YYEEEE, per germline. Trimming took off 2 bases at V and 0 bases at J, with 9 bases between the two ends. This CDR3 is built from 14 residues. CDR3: CASSFPGVSYEQYF. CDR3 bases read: TGTGCCAGCAGCTTCCCAGGGGTCTCCTACGAG.

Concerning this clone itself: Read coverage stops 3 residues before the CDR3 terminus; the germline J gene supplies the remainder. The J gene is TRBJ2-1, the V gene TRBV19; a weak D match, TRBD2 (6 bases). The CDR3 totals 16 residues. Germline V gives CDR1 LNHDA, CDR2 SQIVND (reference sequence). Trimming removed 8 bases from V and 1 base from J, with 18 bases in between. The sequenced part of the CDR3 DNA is TGTGCCAGTGCTTGGGGTTGGGGGGAATCCTACAATGAG. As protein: CASAWGWGESYNE. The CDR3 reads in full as CASAWGWGESYNEQFF.

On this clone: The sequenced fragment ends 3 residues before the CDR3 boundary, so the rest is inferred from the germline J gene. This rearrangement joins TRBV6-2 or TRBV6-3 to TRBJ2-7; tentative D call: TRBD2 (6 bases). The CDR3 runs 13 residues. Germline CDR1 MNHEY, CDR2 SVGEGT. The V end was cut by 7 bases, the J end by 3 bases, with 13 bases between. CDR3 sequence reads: CASTDGGVYEQYF. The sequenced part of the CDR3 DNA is TGTGCCAGCACTGACGGCGGGGTCTACGAG.

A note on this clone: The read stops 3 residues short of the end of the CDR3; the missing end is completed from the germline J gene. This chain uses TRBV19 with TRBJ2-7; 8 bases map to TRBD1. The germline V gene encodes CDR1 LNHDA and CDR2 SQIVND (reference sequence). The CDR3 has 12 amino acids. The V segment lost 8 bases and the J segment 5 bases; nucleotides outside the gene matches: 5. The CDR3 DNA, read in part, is TGTGCCAGTTCACAGGGGGTAGACGAG. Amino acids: CASSQGVDE. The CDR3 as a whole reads CASSQGVDEQYF. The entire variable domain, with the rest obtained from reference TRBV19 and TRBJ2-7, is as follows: DGGITQSPKYLFRKEGQNVTLSCEQNLNHDAMYWYRQDPGQGLRLIYYSQIVNDFQKGDIAEGYSVSREKKESFPLTVTSAQKNPTAFYLCASSQGVDEQYFGPGTRLTVT.

The sequenced CDR3 bases are TGTGCCAGCACCAGACAAGGCCACTATGGC. It codes for CASTRQGHYG. The whole CDR3 protein is CASTRQGHYGYTF. The chain uses TRBV7-9 and TRBJ1-2; no firm D call. The read terminates 3 residues before the CDR3 end, so the remaining end is supplied by the germline J gene. There are 13 residues in the CDR3. V lost 7 bases and J lost 3, with 12 bases in between. Germline lookup yields CDR1 SEHNR and CDR2 FQNEAQ (reference sequence).

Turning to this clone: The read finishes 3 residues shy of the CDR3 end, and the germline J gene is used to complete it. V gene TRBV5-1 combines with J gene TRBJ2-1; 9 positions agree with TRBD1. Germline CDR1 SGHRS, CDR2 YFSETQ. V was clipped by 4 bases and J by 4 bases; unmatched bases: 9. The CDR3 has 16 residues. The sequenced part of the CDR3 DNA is TGCGCCAGCAGCAGAGCAGACAGGGGGTCTTACAATGAG. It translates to CASSRADRGSYNE. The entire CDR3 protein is CASSRADRGSYNEQFF.

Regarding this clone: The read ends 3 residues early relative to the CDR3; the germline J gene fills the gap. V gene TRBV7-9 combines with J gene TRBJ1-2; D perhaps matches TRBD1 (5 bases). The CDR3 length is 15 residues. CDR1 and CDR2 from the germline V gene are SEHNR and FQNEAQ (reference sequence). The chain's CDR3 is CASSWGLAVNNDYTF. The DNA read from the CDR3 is TGTGCCAGCAGCTGGGGACTAGCGGTAAACAATGAC.

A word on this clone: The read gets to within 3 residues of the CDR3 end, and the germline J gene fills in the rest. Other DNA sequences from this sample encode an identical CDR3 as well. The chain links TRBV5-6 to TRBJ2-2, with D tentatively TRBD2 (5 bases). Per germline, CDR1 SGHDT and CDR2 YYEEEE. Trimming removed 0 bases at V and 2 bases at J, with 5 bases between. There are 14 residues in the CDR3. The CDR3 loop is CASSLGLNTGELFF. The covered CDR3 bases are TGTGCCAGCAGCTTGGGACTAAACACCGGGGAG.

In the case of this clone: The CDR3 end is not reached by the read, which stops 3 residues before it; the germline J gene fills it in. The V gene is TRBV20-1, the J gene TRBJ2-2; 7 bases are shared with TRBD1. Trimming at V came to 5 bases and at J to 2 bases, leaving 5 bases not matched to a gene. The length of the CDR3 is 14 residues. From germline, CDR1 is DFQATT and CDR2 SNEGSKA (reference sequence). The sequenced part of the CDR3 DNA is TGCAGTGCTCGCTCAGGGGGAAACACCGGGGAG. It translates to CSARSGGNTGE. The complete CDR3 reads CSARSGGNTGELFF.